These T cell receptor beta chains were read from a single sample in a study of immune evolution from preneoplasia to lung adenocarcinoma. Some clones are missing from TCRdb's copy, which holds only in-frame ones; the method was immunoSEQ multiplex PCR. The table has 4,000 to 5,500 clones, 85% seen once. Sequencing used FFPE adjacent normal lung tissue. Source of these receptors: a donor older than 65 with lung adenocarcinoma. Each CDR3 is given with its conserved first and last residue. The D gene is left open where the match is weak. Size tells how often a clone was seen (once, few, many) or the class of an expanded clone, and some rows leave it out.

NA	TRBV30	TRBJ2-6	NA	CAWSVLTGGANVLTF	TGTGCCTGGAGTGTATTAACGGGCGGGGCCAACGTCCTGACTTTC
NA	TRBV11-2	TRBJ1-5	NA	CASSANSGGGNQPQHF	TGTGCCAGCAGCGCGAACAGTGGGGGCGGCAATCAGCCCCAGCATTTT
NA	TRBV10-3	TRBJ2-7	TRBD1	CAISNDRGQYEQYF	TGTGCCATTTCCAATGACAGGGGACAATACGAGCAGTACTTC
NA	TRBV18	TRBJ2-2	TRBD1	CASCGQGKFGGELFF	TGTGCCAGCTGTGGACAGGGGAAGTTTGGCGGGGAGCTGTTTTTT
NA	TRBV28	TRBJ1-2	NA	CASSNSGQSRDYGYTF	TGTGCCAGCAGCAATTCCGGACAGTCCCGGGACTATGGCTACACCTTC
NA	TRBV29-1	TRBJ2-7	NA	CSVATGTIYEQYF	TGCAGCGTTGCAACGGGTACCATCTACGAGCAGTACTTC
NA	TRBV6-1	TRBJ1-5	NA	CASREGGSHQPQHF	TGTGCCAGCAGAGAGGGGGGCTCCCATCAGCCCCAGCATTTT
once	TRBV29-1	TRBJ1-1	NA	CSGGTGEAFF	TGCAGCGGGGGTACAGGAGAAGCTTTCTTT
NA	TRBV11-3	TRBJ2-2	TRBD1	CASSRTGTGELFF	TGTGCCAGCAGCCGGACAGGGACCGGGGAGCTGTTTTTT
NA	TRBV11-3	TRBJ2-7	NA	CASSKGPYEQYF	TGTGCCAGCAGCAAGGGACCTTACGAGCAGTACTTC
NA	TRBV5-1	TRBJ1-1	NA	CASSRTANTEAFF	TGCGCCAGCAGCCGGACCGCGAACACTGAAGCTTTCTTT
NA	TRBV5-1	TRBJ1-2	TRBD1	CASSAGQAYGYTF	TGCGCCAGCAGCGCCGGACAGGCGTATGGCTACACCTTC
NA	TRBV18	TRBJ2-6	NA	CASSPPPQGPGANVLTF	TGTGCCAGCTCACCTCCGCCTCAAGGCCCTGGGGCCAACGTCCTGACTTTC
NA	TRBV18	TRBJ1-4	NA	CASSPIKGATNEKLFF	TGTGCCAGCTCACCAATCAAGGGAGCAACTAATGAAAAACTGTTTTTT
NA	TRBV11-2	TRBJ2-7	NA	CASSPVPPYEQYF	TGTGCCAGCAGCCCGGTACCCCCCTACGAGCAGTACTTC
NA	TRBV7-6	TRBJ2-3	NA	CASSPSQLFTDTQYF	TGTGCCAGCAGCCCCTCGCAGTTATTCACAGATACGCAGTATTTT
NA	TRBV5-1	TRBJ2-1	TRBD2	CASSLAAGTSGRNPYNEQFF	TGCGCCAGCAGCTTGGCCGCCGGGACTAGCGGGAGAAACCCCTACAATGAGCAGTTCTTC
NA	TRBV27	TRBJ1-1	NA	CASSLSGDTEAFF	TGTGCCAGCAGTTTATCGGGGGACACTGAAGCTTTCTTT
NA	TRBV30	TRBJ2-2	NA	CAWSTTVGSGELFF	TGTGCCTGGAGTACGACTGTTGGGAGCGGGGAGCTGTTTTTT
NA	TRBV6-1	TRBJ1-5	TRBD1	CASSEGTGEPYQPQHF	TGTGCCAGCAGTGAAGGGACAGGAGAACCTTATCAGCCCCAGCATTTT
NA	TRBV29-1	TRBJ2-1	NA	CSATEGFGDYNEQFF	TGCAGCGCAACGGAGGGCTTCGGGGACTACAATGAGCAGTTCTTC
NA	TRBV5-4	TRBJ1-2	NA	CASSLALGGEGYTF	TGTGCCAGCAGCTTGGCCTTAGGGGGTGAGGGCTACACCTTC
NA	TRBV6-5	TRBJ2-7	NA	CASKGWAGPSYEQYF	TGTGCCAGCAAGGGGTGGGCAGGGCCCTCCTACGAGCAGTACTTC
NA	TRBV29-1	TRBJ1-4	NA	CSVAGSSANEKLFF	TGCAGCGTTGCTGGGAGTTCGGCTAATGAAAAACTGTTTTTT
NA	TRBV11-3	TRBJ2-1	NA	CASSLDHESEQFF	TGTGCCAGCAGCTTAGATCATGAGTCAGAGCAGTTCTTC
NA	TRBV29-1	TRBJ2-2	NA	CSVAPTAGQVRTGELFF	TGCAGCGTTGCCCCGACCGCGGGGCAAGTGAGGACCGGGGAGCTGTTTTTT
once	TRBV19	TRBJ1-5	NA	CASSIVKKGLKPQHF	TGTGCCAGTAGTATAGTGAAGAAGGGGTTGAAGCCCCAGCATTTT
NA	TRBV7-6	TRBJ1-4	NA	CASSLGPGPTTNEKLFF	TGTGCCAGCAGCTTAGGTCCAGGACCAACAACTAATGAAAAACTGTTTTTT
NA	TRBV10-3	TRBJ1-4	NA	CAISESFLELQGDEKLFF	TGTGCCATCAGTGAGTCCTTTCTGGAGCTACAGGGAGATGAAAAACTGTTTTTT
NA	TRBV18	TRBJ1-4	NA	CASSPGRNEKLFF	TGTGCCAGCTCACCTGGGAGAAATGAAAAACTGTTTTTT
NA	TRBV25-1	TRBJ1-1	TRBD1	CASRPTTGGGTEAFF	TGTGCCAGCAGACCAACAACAGGGGGCGGTACAGAAGCTTTCTTT
NA	TRBV27	TRBJ1-2	NA	CASSLWPYYGYTF	TGTGCCAGCAGTTTATGGCCATACTATGGCTACACCTTC
NA	TRBV11-2	TRBJ2-5	TRBD1	CASSPTGARETQYF	TGTGCCAGCAGCCCGACAGGGGCGAGAGAGACCCAGTACTTC
NA	TRBV30	TRBJ1-5	NA	CAWSVPGSFSNQPQHF	TGTGCCTGGAGTGTACCGGGAAGCTTTAGCAATCAGCCCCAGCATTTT
NA	TRBV18	TRBJ2-7	NA	CASSSSSYEQYF	TGTGCCAGCTCGTCAAGCTCCTACGAGCAGTACTTC
NA	TRBV25-1	TRBJ1-2	NA	CASSERFYGYTF	TGTGCCAGCAGTGAAAGGTTCTATGGCTACACCTTC
NA	TRBV2	TRBJ2-7	NA	CASSHRGNNYEQYF	TGTGCCAGCAGTCACCGGGGGAATAACTACGAGCAGTACTTC
NA	TRBV18	TRBJ2-7	NA	CASSPRDSGYEQYF	TGTGCCAGCTCACCACGAGACTCAGGGTACGAGCAGTACTTC
NA	TRBV13	TRBJ1-2	NA	CASSSSRQEPYGYTF	TGTGCCAGCAGCTCTTCCCGACAGGAGCCCTATGGCTACACCTTC
NA	TRBV5-1	TRBJ2-7	NA	CASSWIRVDDEQYF	TGCGCCAGCAGCTGGATCAGGGTTGACGACGAGCAGTACTTC
NA	TRBV30	TRBJ1-5	NA	CAWSVLGVVQPQHF	TGTGCCTGGAGTGTACTCGGGGTGGTGCAGCCCCAGCATTTT
NA	TRBV10-2	TRBJ1-1	NA	CASSEGGTEAFF	TGCGCCAGCAGTGAGGGGGGGACTGAAGCTTTCTTT
NA	TRBV11-3	TRBJ2-7	TRBD2	CASSLAGGSYEQYF	TGTGCCAGCAGCCTCGCGGGGGGCTCCTACGAGCAGTACTTC
few	TRBV5-1	TRBJ2-1	TRBD2	CASSYSGTSGSSYNEQFF	TGCGCCAGCAGCTATTCCGGGACTAGCGGGAGTTCCTACAATGAGCAGTTCTTC
NA	TRBV28	TRBJ2-1	NA	CASRLYNEQFF	TGTGCCTCACGCCTCTACAATGAGCAGTTCTTC
once	TRBV7-2	TRBJ1-1	TRBD1	CASSLAVTGGTEAFF	TGTGCCAGCAGCTTAGCGGTGACAGGGGGCACTGAAGCTTTCTTT
NA	TRBV5-6	TRBJ1-2	NA	CASSPQGGYGYTF	TGTGCCAGCAGCCCCCAGGGCGGCTATGGCTACACCTTC
once	TRBV5-1	TRBJ2-7	TRBD2	CASSGTSGSGYEQYF	TGCGCCAGCAGCGGGACTAGCGGGAGCGGCTACGAGCAGTACTTC
NA	TRBV30	TRBJ2-1	TRBD2	CAWSTGTSGRAFF	TGTGCCTGGAGTACCGGGACTAGCGGGAGGGCGTTCTTC
NA	TRBV30	TRBJ1-2	NA	CAWGQTTNYGYTF	TGTGCCTGGGGACAGACCACTAACTATGGCTACACCTTC
once	TRBV5-6	TRBJ1-4	NA	CASSFTGFTNEKLFF	TGTGCCAGCAGTTTTACAGGGTTTACTAATGAAAAACTGTTTTTT
NA	TRBV6-6	TRBJ1-3	NA	CASNGNSGNTIYF	TGTGCCAGCAATGGGAACTCTGGAAACACCATATATTTT